This is a list of T cell receptor beta chains from one sample in a study of blood T cell repertoires in COVID-19. Repertoires were generated with immunoSEQ multiplex PCR, while TCRdb's copy carries only in-frame clones and drops some. The sample contains about 190,000 clones, 70% to 90% of which appear only once. Sequencing was performed on peripheral blood. The receptor source for this set is a middle-aged man with active or convalescent COVID-19. Each CDR3 is given with its conserved first and last residue. D genes are given only for firm matches. A row's size may be missing; if present it is once, few, many or a size class.

d_call | j_call | v_call | clone_size | cdr3_nt | cdr3_aa
- | TRBJ1-1 | TRBV9 | - | TGTGCCAGCAGCGGGGGACTCGAGAACACTGAAGCTTTCTTT | CASSGGLENTEAFF
- | TRBJ2-7 | TRBV12-3/TRBV12-4 | - | TGTGCCAGCAGCGGAGGAGCTATCTACGAGCAGTACTTC | CASSGGAIYEQYF
TRBD1 | TRBJ1-1 | TRBV29-1 | - | TGCAGCGTTGGCTTAGGACAGGGGGGTGAAGCTTTCTTT | CSVGLGQGGEAFF
- | TRBJ1-3 | TRBV21-1 | - | TGTGCCAGCAGCAAAGAGTCGCCAGGGGGCGGAAGGGGAAACACCATATATTTT | CASSKESPGGGRGNTIYF
- | TRBJ1-2 | TRBV9 | - | TGTGCCAGCAGCGTTGGTCAGGGCATCTATGGCTACACCTTC | CASSVGQGIYGYTF
- | TRBJ1-2 | TRBV4-1 | - | TGCGCCAGCAGCCAAGGATCCAGGGTGGCCAACTATGGCTACACCTTC | CASSQGSRVANYGYTF
- | TRBJ2-5 | TRBV3-1/TRBV3-2 | - | TGTGCCAGCAGCCTGGAGGGCCTGGAAGAGACCCAGTACTTC | CASSLEGLEETQYF
- | TRBJ2-7 | TRBV29-1 | - | TGCAGCGCCGGACAGTTTGACTACGAGCAGTACTTC | CSAGQFDYEQYF
- | TRBJ1-4 | TRBV3-1/TRBV3-2 | - | TGTGCCAGCAGCCAAGGATCCAGATCTAATGAAAAACTGTTTTTT | CASSQGSRSNEKLFF
- | TRBJ2-1 | TRBV9 | - | TGTGCCAGCAGCCGCCGACAGGCCTTGACACACGAGCAGTTCTTC | CASSRRQALTHEQFF
- | TRBJ2-7 | TRBV5-4 | - | TGTGCCAGCAGCCAGCGGACCTCCTACGAGCAGTACTTC | CASSQRTSYEQYF
- | TRBJ2-7 | TRBV27 | - | TGTGCCAGCAGACAGGTGAATAACTACGAGCAGTACTTC | CASRQVNNYEQYF
TRBD1 | TRBJ2-2 | TRBV10-3 | - | TGTGCCATCAGACCCGGGACAGGGTTCCTGACCGGGGAGCTGTTTTTT | CAIRPGTGFLTGELFF
- | TRBJ1-5 | TRBV19 | - | TGTGCCAGTAGTATAGGCAGGGCCAATCAGCCCCAGCATTTT | CASSIGRANQPQHF
- | TRBJ1-6 | TRBV30 | - | TGTGCCTGGAGTCGTGGGGAGGCCCTCCACTTT | CAWSRGEALHF
- | TRBJ1-5 | TRBV27 | - | TGTGCCAGCAGTTCCACCCCAGGGGCCGATCAGCCCCAGCATTTT | CASSSTPGADQPQHF
TRBD1 | TRBJ2-7 | TRBV27 | - | TGTGCCAGCAGGACCTTAAACCGGGACAGGGGATACGAGCAGTACTTC | CASRTLNRDRGYEQYF
TRBD1 | TRBJ2-2 | TRBV23-1 | - | TGCGCCAGCAGACGGACAGGCGACACCGGGGAGCTGTTTTTT | CASRRTGDTGELFF
- | TRBJ2-5 | TRBV4-1 | - | TGCGCCAGCAGCCAAGATCGACCGCGGCAAGAGACCCAGTACTTC | CASSQDRPRQETQYF
TRBD1 | TRBJ2-1 | TRBV12-3/TRBV12-4 | - | TGTGCCAGCATCAGGGACAGTGAAAATGAGCAGTTCTTC | CASIRDSENEQFF
- | TRBJ1-5 | TRBV21-1 | - | TGTGCCAGCAGCAAAGAGGGACCGGGGGATTCGGGCAATCAGCCCCAGCATTTT | CASSKEGPGDSGNQPQHF
- | TRBJ1-1 | TRBV3-1/TRBV3-2 | - | TGTGCCAGCAGCCAAGGTAGCGGGGCTGAAGCTTTCTTT | CASSQGSGAEAFF
TRBD1 | TRBJ2-7 | TRBV29-1 | - | TGCAGCGCGGAATACGTAAGGACAGGGCGGGTGCACGAGCAGTACTTC | CSAEYVRTGRVHEQYF
- | TRBJ2-7 | TRBV2 | - | TGTGCCAGCAGTGACAATAGGGGCCCCTACGAGCAGTACTTC | CASSDNRGPYEQYF
TRBD2 | TRBJ2-5 | TRBV6-2/TRBV6-3 | - | TGTGCCAGCAGTGACCGACGGGACTACGTTCAAGAGACCCAGTACTTC | CASSDRRDYVQETQYF
- | TRBJ1-4 | TRBV29-1 | - | TGCAGCGTACGAGGGTCGGGTAATGAAAAACTGTTTTTT | CSVRGSGNEKLFF
- | TRBJ1-2 | TRBV28 | - | TGTGCCAGCACCGCGGACAGTTGGGGCTACACCTTC | CASTADSWGYTF
TRBD1 | TRBJ1-1 | TRBV6-6 | - | TGTGCCAGCAAGGGGACAGGATTCAGTGACACTGAAGCTTTCTTT | CASKGTGFSDTEAFF
TRBD1 | TRBJ2-5 | TRBV4-3 | - | TGCGCCAGCAGCCAAGGAACAGGGGGAGAGACCCAGTACTTC | CASSQGTGGETQYF
- | TRBJ2-7 | TRBV18 | once | TGTGCCAGCTCACTTGGCAACTACGAGCAGTACTTC | CASSLGNYEQYF
- | TRBJ2-5 | TRBV5-5 | - | TGTGCCAGCAGCTTGTGGGGCGAAGAGACCCAGTACTTC | CASSLWGEETQYF